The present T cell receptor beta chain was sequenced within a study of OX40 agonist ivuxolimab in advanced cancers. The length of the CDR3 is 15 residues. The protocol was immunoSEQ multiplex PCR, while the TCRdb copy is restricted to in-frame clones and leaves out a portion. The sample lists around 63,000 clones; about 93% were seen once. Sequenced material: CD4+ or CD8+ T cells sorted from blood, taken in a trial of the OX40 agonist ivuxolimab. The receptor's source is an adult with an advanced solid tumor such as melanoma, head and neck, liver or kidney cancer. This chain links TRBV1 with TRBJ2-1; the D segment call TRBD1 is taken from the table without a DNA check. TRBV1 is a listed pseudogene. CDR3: CTSSQPLGEGHEQFF. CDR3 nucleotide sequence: TGCACCAGCAGCCAACCCCTAGGGGAAGGGCATGAGCAGTTCTTC.